These 28 T cell receptor beta chains were all obtained from the same sample, sequenced in a study of T cell repertoires in cytomegalovirus infection. Using its own MiXCR run on the reads, TCRdb lists one record per CDR3 protein. The sample has 250,000 or so distinct CDR3 sequences, about a sixth seen once; the top ten hold roughly 45%. Sequencing was done on a sample of CD8+ T cells from PBMCs. The receptor source for this set is a human donor in good health (CMV status not recorded). Some clones in this sample may be carry-over from other donors' samples.

The gene calls are TRBV19 and TRBJ1-1; tentative D call: TRBD1 (6 bases). V was trimmed by 5 bases and J by 4 bases, leaving 17 bases between them. Looked up from germline, CDR1 is LNHDA and CDR2 is SQIVND (reference sequence). The CDR3 sequence is 15 residues long. CDR3 in DNA: TGTGCCAGTAGTCCACAGGGCCCAACCGGCACTGAAGCTTTCTTT. It encodes CASSPQGPTGTEAFF. The full variable domain, rest sourced from reference TRBV19 and TRBJ1-1, is DGGITQSPKYLFRKEGQNVTLSCEQNLNHDAMYWYRQDPGQGLRLIYYSQIVNDFQKGDIAEGYSVSREKKESFPLTVTSAQKNPTAFYLCASSPQGPTGTEAFFGQGTRLTVV.

The V call is TRBV19, the J call TRBJ2-7, with D unclear. V gave up 3 bases and J gave up 3 bases, with 9 bases separating them. The length of the CDR3 is 13 residues. Germline V gene lookup returns CDR1 LNHDA and CDR2 SQIVND (reference sequence). The CDR3 region is CASSIEEGYEQYF. The CDR3 nucleotides read TGTGCCAGTAGTATCGAGGAAGGCTACGAGCAGTACTTC.

This clonotype has at least ten counts. The chain employs TRBV12-5 and TRBJ1-1; 7 nucleotides agree with TRBD1. Germline V gives CDR1 LGHNT, CDR2 FRNRAP. This CDR3 has 19 amino acids. Germline trimming cut 3 bases from V and 1 base from J; bases unmatched to any gene: 17. This chain's CDR3 is CASGLDLGGRQGANTEAFF. The CDR3 DNA follows: TGTGCTAGTGGTTTAGATTTAGGGGGGCGACAGGGAGCGAACACTGAAGCTTTCTTT. The full variable domain, in which reference TRBV12-5 and TRBJ1-1 provide the parts outside the CDR3, is DARVTQTPRHKVTEMGQEVTMRCQPILGHNTVFWYRQTMMQGLELLAYFRNRAPLDDSGMPKDRFSAEMPDATLATLKIQPSEPRDSAVYFCASGLDLGGRQGANTEAFFGQGTRLTVV.

This clonotype was found a few times. The CDR3 protein is CSVLTGGETQYF. The CDR3, as DNA: TGCAGCGTCCTGACAGGAGGAGAGACCCAGTACTTC. V and J are TRBV29-1 and TRBJ2-5; D is possibly TRBD1 (6 bases). With 6 bases removed from V and 4 bases from J, the gap between germline ends came to 12 bases. Germline values: CDR1 SQVTM, CDR2 ANQGSEA. This CDR3 is built from 12 residues.

Only a few counts were recorded for this clonotype. The junction departs from the called germline gene at one end, perhaps through a read error. Here the CDR3 DNA reads TGCGCCAGCAGACAAGGGGGAGCGGGAAGGGACACTGAAGCTTTCTTT. It encodes CASRQGGAGRDTEAFF. V usage is TRBV4-3 and J usage is TRBJ1-1; the D gene is possibly TRBD1 (6 bases). CDR3 length: 16 residues. Per the germline V gene, CDR1 is LGHNA and CDR2 is YSLEER.

This clonotype was seen more than once but under ten times. The rearrangement uses TRBV4-1 and TRBJ2-6; perhaps D is TRBD1 or TRBD2 (5 bases each). CDR3 length: 19 residues. The V end lost 0 bases, the J end lost 3 bases, and 18 bases lay between the germline ends. The germline gives CDR1 MGHRA, CDR2 YSYEKL. For the CDR3, the DNA is TGCGCCAGCAGCCAAGAGCCGAGCGTGGGGGATTTTGGGGCCAACGTCCTGACTTTC. Translating gives CASSQEPSVGDFGANVLTF.

The sample holds a few counts of this clonotype. V usage is TRBV9 and J usage is TRBJ1-6; possibly TRBD1 for D (5 bases). V lost 0 bases to trimming and J lost 0 bases, with 13 bases between them. This CDR3 is built from 18 residues. CDR1 is SGDLS and CDR2 is YYNGEE in the germline V gene. CDR3: CASSVVGAGSSYNSPLHF. For the CDR3, the DNA is TGTGCCAGCAGCGTAGTTGGGGCAGGGAGCTCCTATAATTCACCCCTCCACTTT. Supplemented by reference TRBV9 and TRBJ1-6, the full variable domain reads DSGVTQTPKHLITATGQRVTLRCSPRSGDLSVYWYQQSLDQGLQFLIQYYNGEERAKGNILERFSAQQFPDLHSELNLSSLELGDSALYFCASSVVGAGSSYNSPLHFGNGTRLTVT.

A few counts support this clonotype. The chain joins TRBV19 to TRBJ1-5; unclear D gene. The CDR3 loop spans 13 amino acids. V was pared by 3 bases and J by 4 bases, with 7 bases between. CDR1 is LNHDA and CDR2 is SQIVND in the germline V gene (reference sequence). For the CDR3, the DNA is TGTGCCAGTAGTATGGGTACGAATCAGCCCCAGCATTTT. This sequence encodes CASSMGTNQPQHF.

The rearrangement uses TRBV29-1 and TRBJ1-1; D may be TRBD1 (5 bases). The ends were cut back, 6 bases at V and 11 bases at J, with 19 bases in the middle. CDR1 and CDR2 from the germline V gene are SQVTM and ANQGSEA. This CDR3 is 12 amino acids long. The CDR3 nucleotides are TGCAGCGTCGCTGACAGCGCCTTGGACGCTTTCTTT. Translation: CSVADSALDAFF.

V and J are TRBV2 and TRBJ2-1, with D perhaps assigned TRBD1 or TRBD2 (5 bases each). Trimming cost V 6 bases and J 8 bases, with 23 bases left between them. CDR1 and CDR2 from the germline V gene are SNHLY and FYNNEI. The CDR3 contains 16 residues. The CDR3 DNA is TGTGCCAGCAGAGGGTCCCGGGACCGATGGGTCCATGAGCAGTTCTTC. Protein sequence: CASRGSRDRWVHEQFF.

Concerning this clonotype itself: One end of the junction varies from germline; a read error may be responsible. The V call is TRBV4-1, the J call TRBJ2-1; 8 nucleotides match TRBD2. Germline V CDR1 and CDR2: MGHRA, YSYEKL. The CDR3 totals 16 residues. The CDR3 protein is CASGQDSGGSYNEQFF. In DNA, the CDR3 is TGCGCCAGCGGCCAAGACAGCGGGGGCTCCTACAATGAGCAGTTCTTC.

This clonotype was seen only a few times. This chain connects TRBV5-6 to TRBJ2-5, with D uncertain. Trimming stripped 0 bases from V and 5 bases from J, with 8 bases between. CDR1 and CDR2 (germline): SGHDT, YYEEEE. CDR3 size: 13 residues. The CDR3 DNA reads TGTGCCAGCAGCTTGGGTGGTCGGGAGACCCAGTACTTC. This codes for CASSLGGRETQYF.

This clonotype has a handful of counts. V is TRBV9 and J is TRBJ2-1, with 7 bases matching TRBD1. This CDR3 comprises 18 residues. CDR1 and CDR2 from the germline V gene are SGDLS and YYNGEE. J gave up 7 bases and V 2 bases, and 18 bases lay outside the gene matches. CDR3 in amino acids: CASSVTSSSTGARNEQFF. As DNA, the CDR3 is TGTGCCAGCAGCGTTACTTCGTCGTCAACAGGGGCTCGAAATGAGCAGTTCTTC.

This clonotype came up many times. The chain joins TRBV12-5 to TRBJ1-1; the D gene is possibly TRBD1 (5 bases). The CDR3 has 12 amino acids. CDR1 LGHNT and CDR2 FRNRAP come from the germline V gene. Trimming took 0 bases from V and 11 from J, leaving 10 bases between them. For the CDR3, the DNA is TGTGCTAGTGGTTTGGTGGGCAGGGTGGCTTTCTTT. It is translated as CASGLVGRVAFF.

This clonotype turned up a few times. The chain couples TRBV9 to TRBJ1-2; 7 bases are shared with TRBD1. This CDR3 has 15 amino acids. V was pared by 3 bases and J by 4 bases, with 9 bases of the junction left unmatched. CDR1 is SGDLS, CDR2 YYNGEE, per germline. The CDR3 DNA reads as TGTGCCAGCAGCGACAGACAGGGAGCGGGCTATGGCTACACCTTC. Translated, it gives CASSDRQGAGYGYTF.

This clonotype was seen ten or more times. The rearrangement joins TRBV7-9 to TRBJ1-1, with D uncertain. Trimming cost V 6 bases and J 6 bases, with 8 bases left between them. Germline V gives CDR1 SEHNR, CDR2 FQNEAQ (reference sequence). The CDR3 extends over 11 amino acids. The CDR3 here is CASRTVAEAFF. The CDR3 nucleotides read TGTGCCAGCAGGACGGTGGCTGAAGCTTTCTTT. The entire variable domain, with the rest obtained from reference TRBV7-9 and TRBJ1-1, is as follows: DTGVSQNPRHKITKRGQNVTFRCDPISEHNRLYWYRQTLGQGPEFLTYFQNEAQLEKSRLLSDRFSAERPKGSFSTLEIQRTEQGDSAMYLCASRTVAEAFFGQGTRLTVV.

In its sample, this clonotype was seen a few times. A read error may produce the germline difference seen at one junction end. The chain has TRBV6-5 and TRBJ2-7; 8 bases are shared with TRBD1. The CDR3 covers 15 residues. The germline gives CDR1 MNHEY, CDR2 SVGAGI. CDR3 sequence: CASGYPGTGLYEQYF. In DNA, the CDR3 is TGTGCCAGCGGTTATCCCGGGACAGGCCTCTACGAGCAGTACTTC.

V usage is TRBV29-1 and J usage is TRBJ2-1; TRBD2 agrees at 13 bases. There are 16 residues in the CDR3. Germline CDR1 and CDR2: SQVTM and ANQGSEA. V gave up 6 bases and J gave up 3 bases; unmatched junction bases: 8. CDR3 nucleotide sequence: TGCAGCGTGGTCGGACTAGCGGGGGTACGCTACAATGAGCAGTTCTTC. This translates into CSVVGLAGVRYNEQFF.

This clonotype was detected only a few times. The chain recombines TRBV2 with TRBJ2-2; no clear D. The CDR3 contains 14 residues. Germline-derived CDR1 and CDR2 are SNHLY and FYNNEI. Trimming left V 10 bases short and J 2 bases short, with 14 bases between. In nucleotides, the CDR3 is TGTGCCACCCGCGCCTTAGCAAACACCGGGGAGCTGTTTTTT. It specifies CATRALANTGELFF.

This clonotype has a count of ten or more. J is TRBJ2-2 and V is TRBV12-5; D unclear. Trimming left V 3 bases short and J 0 bases short, with 5 bases between. This CDR3 is built from 14 residues. The germline gives CDR1 LGHNT, CDR2 FRNRAP. The DNA of the CDR3 is TGTGCTAGTGGTTTTTGGACGAACACCGGGGAGCTGTTTTTT. Translated, it gives CASGFWTNTGELFF. The whole variable domain, filled in from reference TRBV12-5 and TRBJ2-2, reads DARVTQTPRHKVTEMGQEVTMRCQPILGHNTVFWYRQTMMQGLELLAYFRNRAPLDDSGMPKDRFSAEMPDATLATLKIQPSEPRDSAVYFCASGFWTNTGELFFGEGSRLTVL.

J is TRBJ2-7 and V is TRBV29-1, with D maybe TRBD1 (5 bases). Germline lookup yields CDR1 SQVTM and CDR2 ANQGSEA. Trimming cost V 5 bases and J 2 bases, with 16 bases left between them. The CDR3 runs 14 residues. This CDR3 reads CSVSQEINPYEQYF. CDR3 coding DNA: TGCAGCGTTTCACAGGAAATTAATCCCTACGAGCAGTACTTC.

Worth noting for this clonotype: It may be a read error: a sequence one base away is much more abundant. V usage is TRBV6-2 or TRBV6-3 and J usage is TRBJ2-1; possible D gene TRBD2, 5 bases. Trimming took off 6 bases at V and 7 bases at J, with 10 bases between the two ends. Germline loops: CDR1 MNHEY, CDR2 SVGEGT. The CDR3 sequence is 12 residues long. The CDR3 spells CASRYTGNEQFF. Here the CDR3 DNA reads TGTGCCAGCAGATACACGGGGAATGAGCAGTTCTTC.

This clonotype was detected many times. The chain recombines TRBV7-4 with TRBJ1-5; the match to TRBD1 covers 7 bases. Per the germline V gene, CDR1 is SGHVT and CDR2 is SQSDAQ. The CDR3 has 14 residues. The trim removed 3 bases at V and 7 bases at J, leaving 6 bases unmatched. In DNA form, the CDR3 reads TGTGCCAGCAGCTTCCGACAGGGAGGACAGCCCCAGCATTTT. It encodes CASSFRQGGQPQHF.

There are many counts of this clonotype. The rearrangement links TRBV14 to TRBJ1-4, with a weak D call TRBD1 (5 bases). Germline-derived CDR1 and CDR2 are SGHDN and FVKESK. The CDR3 length is 17 residues. The ends were cut back, 1 base at V and 0 bases at J, with 12 bases in the middle. Here the CDR3 reads CASSQVGGFATNEKLFF. Written as DNA, the CDR3 is TGTGCCAGCAGCCAAGTCGGGGGATTCGCAACTAATGAAAAACTGTTTTTT.

As to this clonotype: A clone one base away is much larger, so this may be a read error. The chain combines TRBV25-1 with TRBJ2-7; 10 positions match TRBD1. CDR3 length: 13 amino acids. The V gene's germline CDR1 is MGHDK and CDR2 SYGVNS. This CDR3 is CASAGTGVYERYF. The CDR3 DNA reads as TGTGCCAGCGCGGGGACAGGGGTCTACGAGCGGTACTTC.

This clonotype was seen repeatedly, ten times or more. The chain uses TRBV14 and TRBJ2-5; D gene ambiguous. The CDR3 spans 14 residues. V was pared by 2 bases and J by 5 bases, with 12 bases between. CDR1 and CDR2 from the germline V gene are SGHDN and FVKESK. For the CDR3, the DNA is TGTGCCAGCAGCCAATACAGAGATGGGGAGACCCAGTACTTC. Translated, it gives CASSQYRDGETQYF.

Details on this clonotype: The junction differs from germline at one of its ends, possibly a read error. The chain carries TRBV7-9 and TRBJ2-7; no definite D call. This CDR3 spans 13 amino acids. Looked up from germline, CDR1 is SEHNR and CDR2 is FQNEAQ (reference sequence). The CDR3 nucleotides read TGTGCCAGCAGCTTAGATTTCTCCTACGAGCAGAACTTC. Protein product: CASSLDFSYEQNF.

This clonotype has at least ten counts. The chain recombines TRBV6-1 with TRBJ1-1; D call uncertain. The length of the CDR3 is 13 residues. V was cut by 7 bases and J by 1 base, with 10 bases left in between. Germline V gene sequence: CDR1 MNHNS, CDR2 SASEGT. DNA of the CDR3: TGTGCCAGCACCCTACAGCAGAACACTGAAGCTTTCTTT. It codes for CASTLQQNTEAFF.